This TCR beta chain was sequenced during a study of blood T cell repertoires in COVID-19. Whole-study context: Sites in the United States, Italy and Spain provided acute and convalescent COVID-19 samples.

Authors' data handling: Using reference gene primer amplification, nucleated cell counts were estimated. Assay: immunoSEQ multiplex PCR; the TCRdb copy retains only in-frame clones and omits some. That table gives V, J and clone size, and the DNA gave D and trimming. Of 99,000 or so clones in the sample, roughly nine tenths were seen once. This clone was picked up one time. Germline V gene sequence: CDR1 SGHRS, CDR2 YFSETQ. The CDR3 sequence is 16 residues long. The trim removed 4 bases at V and 3 bases at J, leaving 6 bases unmatched. Source material: peripheral blood. This TCR was recovered from a human donor in a cohort sampled during active COVID-19. The J gene is TRBJ2-1, the V gene TRBV5-1, with 11 bases aligning to TRBD2. The CDR3 loop is CASSGTGTSGYNEQFF. CDR3 bases: TGCGCCAGCAGCGGTACCGGGACTAGCGGCTACAATGAGCAGTTCTTC.